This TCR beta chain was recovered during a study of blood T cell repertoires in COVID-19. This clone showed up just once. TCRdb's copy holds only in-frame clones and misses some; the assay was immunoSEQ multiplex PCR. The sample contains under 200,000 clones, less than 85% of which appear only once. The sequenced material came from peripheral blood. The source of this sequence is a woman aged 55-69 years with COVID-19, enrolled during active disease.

CDR3 DNA sequence: TGTGCCAGCAGCCCCCGAGACAGGACTTATGGCTACACCTTC. It yields the protein CASSPRDRTYGYTF. The chain employs TRBV7-8 and TRBJ1-2; D is perhaps TRBD1 (6 bases). CDR1 is SGHVS and CDR2 is FQNEAQ in the germline V gene. V lost 5 bases, J lost 5 bases, and 15 bases lay in between. The CDR3 covers 14 residues.